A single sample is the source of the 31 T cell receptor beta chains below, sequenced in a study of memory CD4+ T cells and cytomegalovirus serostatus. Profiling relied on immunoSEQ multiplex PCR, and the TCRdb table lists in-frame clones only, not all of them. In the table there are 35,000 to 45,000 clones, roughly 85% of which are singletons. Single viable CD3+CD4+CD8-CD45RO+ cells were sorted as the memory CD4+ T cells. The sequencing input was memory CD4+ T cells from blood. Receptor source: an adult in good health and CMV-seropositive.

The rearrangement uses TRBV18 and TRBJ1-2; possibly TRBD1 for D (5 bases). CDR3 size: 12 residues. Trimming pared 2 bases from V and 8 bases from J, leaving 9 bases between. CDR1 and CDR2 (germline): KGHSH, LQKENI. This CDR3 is CASSPRGGGYTF. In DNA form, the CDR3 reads TGTGCCAGCTCACCAAGGGGTGGAGGCTACACCTTC.

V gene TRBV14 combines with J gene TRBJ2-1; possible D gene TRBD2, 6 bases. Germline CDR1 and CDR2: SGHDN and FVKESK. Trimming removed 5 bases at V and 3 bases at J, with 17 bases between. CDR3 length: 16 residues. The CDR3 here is CASSKQRLVGYNEQFF. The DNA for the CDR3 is TGTGCCAGCAGCAAACAACGACTAGTGGGCTACAATGAGCAGTTCTTC.

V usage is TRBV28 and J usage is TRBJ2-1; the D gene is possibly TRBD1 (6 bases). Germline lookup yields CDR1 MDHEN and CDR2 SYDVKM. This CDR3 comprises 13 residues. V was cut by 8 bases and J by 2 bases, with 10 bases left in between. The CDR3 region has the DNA TGTGCCAGCTCCCGGACAGCCTACAATGAGCAGTTCTTC. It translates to CASSRTAYNEQFF.

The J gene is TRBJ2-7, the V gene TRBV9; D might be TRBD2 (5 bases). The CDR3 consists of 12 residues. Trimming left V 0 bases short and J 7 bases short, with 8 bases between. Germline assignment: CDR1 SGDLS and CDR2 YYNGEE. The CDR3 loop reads CASSVAGREQYF. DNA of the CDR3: TGTGCCAGCAGCGTAGCGGGAAGGGAGCAGTACTTC.

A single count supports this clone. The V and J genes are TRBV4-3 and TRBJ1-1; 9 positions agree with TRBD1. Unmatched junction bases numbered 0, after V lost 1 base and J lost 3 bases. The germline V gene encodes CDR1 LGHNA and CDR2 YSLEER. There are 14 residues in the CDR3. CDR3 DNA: TGCGCCAGCAGCCAAGGGACAGGGGACACTGAAGCTTTCTTT. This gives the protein CASSQGTGDTEAFF.

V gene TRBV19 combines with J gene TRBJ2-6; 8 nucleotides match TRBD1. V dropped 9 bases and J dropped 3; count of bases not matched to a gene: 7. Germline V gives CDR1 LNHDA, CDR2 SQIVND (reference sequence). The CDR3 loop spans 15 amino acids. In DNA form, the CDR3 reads TGTGCCAGCCACAGGGGGGTAAGTGGGGCCAACGTCCTGACTTTC. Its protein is CASHRGVSGANVLTF. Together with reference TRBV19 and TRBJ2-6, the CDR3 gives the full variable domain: DGGITQSPKYLFRKEGQNVTLSCEQNLNHDAMYWYRQDPGQGLRLIYYSQIVNDFQKGDIAEGYSVSREKKESFPLTVTSAQKNPTAFYLCASHRGVSGANVLTFGAGSRLTVL.

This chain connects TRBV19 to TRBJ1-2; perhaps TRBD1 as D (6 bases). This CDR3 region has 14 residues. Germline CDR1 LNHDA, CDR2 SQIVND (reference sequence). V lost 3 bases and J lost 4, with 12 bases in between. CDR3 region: CASSMDGQLYGYTF. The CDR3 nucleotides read TGTGCCAGTAGTATGGATGGACAGCTCTATGGCTACACCTTC. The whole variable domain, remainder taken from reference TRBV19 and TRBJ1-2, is DGGITQSPKYLFRKEGQNVTLSCEQNLNHDAMYWYRQDPGQGLRLIYYSQIVNDFQKGDIAEGYSVSREKKESFPLTVTSAQKNPTAFYLCASSMDGQLYGYTFGSGTRLTVV.

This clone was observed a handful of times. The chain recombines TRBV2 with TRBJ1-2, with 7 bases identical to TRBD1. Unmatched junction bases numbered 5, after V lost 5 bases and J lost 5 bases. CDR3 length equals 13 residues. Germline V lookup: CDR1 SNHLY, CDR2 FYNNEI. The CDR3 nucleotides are TGTGCCAGCAGTTACCGGGACAGATATGGCTACACCTTC. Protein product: CASSYRDRYGYTF.

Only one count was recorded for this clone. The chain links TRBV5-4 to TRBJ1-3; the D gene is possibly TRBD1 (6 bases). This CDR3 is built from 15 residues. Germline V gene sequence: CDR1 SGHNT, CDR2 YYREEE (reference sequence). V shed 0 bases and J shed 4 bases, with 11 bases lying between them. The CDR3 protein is CASSLDGGHGNTIYF. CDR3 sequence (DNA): TGTGCCAGCAGCTTGGATGGGGGGCACGGAAACACCATATATTTT.

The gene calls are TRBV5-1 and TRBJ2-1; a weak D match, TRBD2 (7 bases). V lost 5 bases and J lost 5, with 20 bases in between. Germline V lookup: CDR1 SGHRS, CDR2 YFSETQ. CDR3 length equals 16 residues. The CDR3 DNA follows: TGCGCCAGCAGTAACCCCGGGGGGCAGACTCACAATGAGCAGTTCTTC. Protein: CASSNPGGQTHNEQFF.

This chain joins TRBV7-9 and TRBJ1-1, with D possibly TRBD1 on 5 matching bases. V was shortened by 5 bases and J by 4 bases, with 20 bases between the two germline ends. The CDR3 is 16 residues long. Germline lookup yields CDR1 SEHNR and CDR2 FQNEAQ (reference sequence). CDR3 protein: CASSPSGGERSTEAFF. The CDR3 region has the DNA TGTGCCAGCAGCCCCTCCGGGGGAGAACGGTCCACTGAAGCTTTCTTT.

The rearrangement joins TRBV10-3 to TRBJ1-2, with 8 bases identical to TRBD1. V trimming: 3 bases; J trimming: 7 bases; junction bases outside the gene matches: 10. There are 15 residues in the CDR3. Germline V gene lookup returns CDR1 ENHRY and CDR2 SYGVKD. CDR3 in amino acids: CAISDTRQGASGYTF. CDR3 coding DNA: TGTGCCATCAGTGATACTAGGCAGGGGGCTAGTGGCTACACCTTC.

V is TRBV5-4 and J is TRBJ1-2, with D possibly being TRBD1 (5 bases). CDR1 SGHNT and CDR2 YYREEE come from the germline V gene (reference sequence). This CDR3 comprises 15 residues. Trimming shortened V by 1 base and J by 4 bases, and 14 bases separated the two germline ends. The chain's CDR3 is CASSLSTGAIYGYTF. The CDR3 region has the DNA TGTGCCAGCAGCTTGTCTACTGGGGCAATCTATGGCTACACCTTC.

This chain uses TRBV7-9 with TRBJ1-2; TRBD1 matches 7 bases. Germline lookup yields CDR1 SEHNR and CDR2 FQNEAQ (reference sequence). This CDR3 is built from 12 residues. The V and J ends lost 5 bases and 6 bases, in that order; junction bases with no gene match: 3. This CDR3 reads CASSATGDGYTF. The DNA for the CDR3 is TGTGCCAGCAGCGCAACAGGGGATGGCTACACCTTC. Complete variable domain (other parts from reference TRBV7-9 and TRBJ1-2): DTGVSQNPRHKITKRGQNVTFRCDPISEHNRLYWYRQTLGQGPEFLTYFQNEAQLEKSRLLSDRFSAERPKGSFSTLEIQRTEQGDSAMYLCASSATGDGYTFGSGTRLTVV.

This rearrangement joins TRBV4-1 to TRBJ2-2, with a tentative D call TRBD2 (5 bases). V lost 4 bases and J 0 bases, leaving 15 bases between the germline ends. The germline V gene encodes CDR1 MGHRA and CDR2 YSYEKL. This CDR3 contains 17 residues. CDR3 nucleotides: TGCGCCAGCAGCCCAAGTTCGGGGTTCGCGAACACCGGGGAGCTGTTTTTT. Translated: CASSPSSGFANTGELFF.

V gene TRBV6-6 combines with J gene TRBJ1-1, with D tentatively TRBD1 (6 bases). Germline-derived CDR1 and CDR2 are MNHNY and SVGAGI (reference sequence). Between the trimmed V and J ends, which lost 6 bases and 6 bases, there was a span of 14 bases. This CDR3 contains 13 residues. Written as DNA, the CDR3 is TGTGCCAGCAGGGCGGACAGCCCATCTGAAGCTTTCTTT. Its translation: CASRADSPSEAFF.

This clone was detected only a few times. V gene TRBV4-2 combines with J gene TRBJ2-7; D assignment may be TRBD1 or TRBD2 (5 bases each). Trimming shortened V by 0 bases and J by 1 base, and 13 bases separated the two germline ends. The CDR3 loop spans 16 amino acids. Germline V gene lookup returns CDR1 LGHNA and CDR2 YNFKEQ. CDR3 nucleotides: TGTGCCAGCAGCCAAGAGTTGGGGACCCCTTCCTACGAGCAGTACTTC. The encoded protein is CASSQELGTPSYEQYF.

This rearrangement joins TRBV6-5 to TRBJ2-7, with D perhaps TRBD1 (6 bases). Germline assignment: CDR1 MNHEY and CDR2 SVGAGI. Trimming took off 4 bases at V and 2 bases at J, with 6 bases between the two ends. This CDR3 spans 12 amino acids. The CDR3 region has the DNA TGTGCCAGCAGTTCAGGGGCCTACGAGCAGTACTTC. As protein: CASSSGAYEQYF.

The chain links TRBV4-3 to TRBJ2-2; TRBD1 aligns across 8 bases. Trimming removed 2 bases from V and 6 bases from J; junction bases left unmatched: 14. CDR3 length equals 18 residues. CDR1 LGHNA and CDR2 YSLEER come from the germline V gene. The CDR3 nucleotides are TGCGCCAGCAGCCAACCCCAGAGCGGACAGGGTTTAGCCGGGGAGCTGTTTTTT. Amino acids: CASSQPQSGQGLAGELFF.

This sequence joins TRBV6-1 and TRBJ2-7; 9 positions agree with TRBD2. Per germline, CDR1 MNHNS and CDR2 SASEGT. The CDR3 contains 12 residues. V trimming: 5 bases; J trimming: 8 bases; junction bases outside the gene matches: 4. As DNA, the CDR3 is TGTGCCAGCAGTTTAACTAGCGGGCAGCAGTACTTC. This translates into CASSLTSGQQYF.

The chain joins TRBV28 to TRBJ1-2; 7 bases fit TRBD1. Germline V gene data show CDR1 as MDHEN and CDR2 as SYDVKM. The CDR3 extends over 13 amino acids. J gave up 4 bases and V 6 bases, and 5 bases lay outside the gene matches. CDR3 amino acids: CASRPGQPYGYTF. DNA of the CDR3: TGTGCCAGCAGGCCGGGACAGCCCTATGGCTACACCTTC.

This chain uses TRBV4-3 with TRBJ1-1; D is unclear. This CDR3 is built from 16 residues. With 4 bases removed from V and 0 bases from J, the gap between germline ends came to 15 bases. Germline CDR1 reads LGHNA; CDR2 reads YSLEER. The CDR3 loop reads CASSPRVRGMNTEAFF. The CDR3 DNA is TGCGCCAGCAGCCCGCGAGTGAGAGGGATGAACACTGAAGCTTTCTTT.

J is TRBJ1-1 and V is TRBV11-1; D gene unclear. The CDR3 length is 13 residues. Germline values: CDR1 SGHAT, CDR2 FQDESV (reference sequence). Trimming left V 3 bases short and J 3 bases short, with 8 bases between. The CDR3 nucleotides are TGTGCCAGCAGCTTCGGGCAGTACACTGAAGCTTTCTTT. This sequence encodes CASSFGQYTEAFF.

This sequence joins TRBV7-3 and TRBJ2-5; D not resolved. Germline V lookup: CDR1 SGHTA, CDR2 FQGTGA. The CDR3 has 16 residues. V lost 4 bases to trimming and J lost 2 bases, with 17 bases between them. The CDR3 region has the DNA TGTGCCAGCAGCTGCCCCTTGTGGAGACGACAAGAGACCCAGTACTTC. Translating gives CASSCPLWRRQETQYF.

DNA of the CDR3: TGTGCCAGCAGGGTGGACAGCTCCTACGAGCAGTACTTC. Translating gives CASRVDSSYEQYF. The genes are TRBV2 and TRBJ2-7; maybe TRBD1 (6 bases). Trimming took 6 bases from V and 0 from J, leaving 9 bases between them. The germline V gene has CDR1 SNHLY and CDR2 FYNNEI. CDR3 length: 13 amino acids.

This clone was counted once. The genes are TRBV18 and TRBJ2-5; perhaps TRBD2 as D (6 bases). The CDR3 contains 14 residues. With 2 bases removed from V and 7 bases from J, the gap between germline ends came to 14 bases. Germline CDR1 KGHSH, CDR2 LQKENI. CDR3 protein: CASSPGGTQATQYF. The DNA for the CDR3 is TGTGCCAGCTCACCAGGGGGGACCCAGGCGACCCAGTACTTC. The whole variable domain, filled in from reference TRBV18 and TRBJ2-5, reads NAGVMQNPRHLVRRRGQEARLRCSPMKGHSHVYWYRQLPEEGLKFMVYLQKENIIDESGMPKERFSAEFPKEGPSILRIQQVVRGDSAAYFCASSPGGTQATQYFGPGTRLLVL.

The chain's CDR3 is CASSLRTGGLSYEQYF. Written as DNA, the CDR3 is TGTGCCAGCAGCTTGAGGACAGGAGGACTCTCCTACGAGCAGTACTTC. The rearrangement joins TRBV5-5 to TRBJ2-7, with 7 bases fitting TRBD1. This CDR3 is built from 16 residues. The V gene's germline CDR1 is SGHKS and CDR2 YYEKEE (reference sequence). The V segment lost 1 base and the J segment 0 bases; nucleotides outside the gene matches: 7.

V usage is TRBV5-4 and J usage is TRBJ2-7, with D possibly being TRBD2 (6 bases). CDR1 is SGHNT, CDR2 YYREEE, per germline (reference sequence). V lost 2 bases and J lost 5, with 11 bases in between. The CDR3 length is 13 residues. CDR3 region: CASSFLARDEQYF. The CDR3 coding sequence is TGTGCCAGCAGCTTCCTAGCGAGAGACGAGCAGTACTTC.

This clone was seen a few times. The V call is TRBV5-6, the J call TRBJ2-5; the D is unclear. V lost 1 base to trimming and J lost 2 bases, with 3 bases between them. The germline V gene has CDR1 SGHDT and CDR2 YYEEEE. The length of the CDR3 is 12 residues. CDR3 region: CASSLTQETQYF. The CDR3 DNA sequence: TGTGCCAGCAGCTTGACTCAAGAGACCCAGTACTTC.

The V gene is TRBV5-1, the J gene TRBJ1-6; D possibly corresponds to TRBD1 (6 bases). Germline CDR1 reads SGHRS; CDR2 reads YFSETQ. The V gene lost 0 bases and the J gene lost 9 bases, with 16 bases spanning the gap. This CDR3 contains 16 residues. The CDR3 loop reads CASSLAPARGGSPLHF. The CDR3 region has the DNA TGCGCCAGCAGCTTGGCCCCGGCCAGGGGCGGTTCACCCCTCCACTTT.

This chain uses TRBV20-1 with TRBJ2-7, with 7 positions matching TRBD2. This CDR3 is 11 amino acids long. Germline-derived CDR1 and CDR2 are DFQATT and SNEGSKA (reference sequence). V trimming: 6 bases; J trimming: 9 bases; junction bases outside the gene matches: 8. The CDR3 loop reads CSAGSRGVQYF. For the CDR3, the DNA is TGCAGTGCCGGAAGCCGGGGGGTGCAGTACTTC.